Listed here are 31 T cell receptor beta chains from one sample, sequenced in a study. TCRdb fed the 5' RACE reads into MiXCR, producing one record per CDR3 protein. The table lists about 32,000 distinct CDR3 sequences, about 24% of them singletons. Sequencing input: memory CD4+ T cells sorted from blood. Subset of the sample: memory CD4+ T cells, CD4+CD45RO+CD25-. The receptors here all came from a female donor with breast cancer.

In this sample, this clonotype turned up once. A much larger clone differs from this one at a single base, so this may be a read error. The rearrangement links TRBV27 to TRBJ2-2; TRBD2 might be the D (6 bases). The CDR3 runs to 12 residues. Germline CDR1 is MNHEY and CDR2 is SMNVEV (reference sequence). The CDR3 here is CASRRGTGELLF. DNA for the CDR3: TGTGCCAGCAGGCGGGGAACCGGGGAGCTGCTTTTT.

The chain carries TRBV6-1 and TRBJ2-7, with a possible D match to TRBD2 (5 bases). Per the germline V gene, CDR1 is MNHNS and CDR2 is SASEGT. There are 13 residues in the CDR3. The ends were cut back, 2 bases at V and 2 bases at J, with 7 bases in the middle. Written as DNA, the CDR3 is TGTGCCAGCAGTGAACGAGGGACCTACGAGCAGTACTTC. It translates to CASSERGTYEQYF.

This clonotype was observed many times. The chain couples TRBV7-9 to TRBJ2-2, with 14 bases fitting TRBD2. This CDR3 has 15 amino acids. The V gene's germline CDR1 is SEHNR and CDR2 FQNEAQ (reference sequence). Trimming at V came to 10 bases and at J to 3 bases, leaving 4 bases not matched to a gene. CDR3 region: CANQGLAGDTGELFF. The CDR3 nucleotides read TGTGCCAACCAGGGACTAGCGGGAGACACCGGGGAGCTGTTTTTT.

The V call is TRBV4-2, the J call TRBJ1-5; a possible D gene is TRBD1 (6 bases). This CDR3 contains 14 residues. Germline loops: CDR1 LGHNA, CDR2 YNFKEQ. With 4 bases removed from V and 7 bases from J, the gap between germline ends came to 14 bases. The CDR3 coding sequence is TGTGCCAGCAGCCGGACAGCGCGGGACCAGCCCCAGCATTTT. Protein: CASSRTARDQPQHF.

This clonotype was seen repeatedly, ten times or more. The chain is built from TRBV12-3 or TRBV12-4 and TRBJ2-1, with 9 bases that match TRBD1. There are 16 residues in the CDR3. The J segment lost 0 bases and the V segment lost 5 bases, leaving 5 bases of the junction unmatched. The CDR3 DNA follows: TGTGCCAGCAGTAATTGGGGACAGGGCTCCTACAATGAGCAGTTCTTC. It encodes CASSNWGQGSYNEQFF.

The gene calls are TRBV2 and TRBJ2-2; 8 nucleotides line up with TRBD1. The germline CDR1 and CDR2 sequences are SNHLY and FYNNEI. The CDR3 consists of 16 residues. The V gene end was trimmed by 3 bases and the J gene end by 3 bases; junction bases not matched to a gene: 6. CDR3 sequence: CASSERTGTYTGELFF. The CDR3 nucleotides are TGTGCCAGCAGTGAGAGGACAGGGACCTACACCGGGGAGCTGTTTTTT.

This clonotype was found a few times. This sequence joins TRBV20-1 and TRBJ2-7; D is perhaps TRBD2 (6 bases). The CDR3 contains 13 residues. CDR1 and CDR2 (germline): DFQATT, SNEGSKA (reference sequence). The CDR3 sequence: CSSTPGGYYEQYF. As DNA, the CDR3 is TGCAGCTCGACTCCCGGGGGTTACTACGAGCAGTACTTC.

This rearrangement joins TRBV5-5 to TRBJ1-6; tentatively, D is TRBD1 (5 bases). The CDR3 is 16 amino acids. The ends were cut back, 5 bases at V and 4 bases at J, with 16 bases in the middle. Germline CDR1 SGHKS, CDR2 YYEKEE (reference sequence). CDR3 loop: CASRDGAAPYNSPLHF. The CDR3 DNA sequence: TGTGCCAGCAGGGACGGGGCAGCCCCATATAATTCACCCCTCCACTTT.

On this clonotype itself: A much larger clone differs from this one at a single base, so this may be a read error. The V and J genes are TRBV6-1 and TRBJ1-2, with D perhaps TRBD1 (6 bases). Trimming removed 11 bases at V and 4 bases at J, with 20 bases between. The CDR3 has 14 amino acids. The germline gives CDR1 MNHNS, CDR2 SASEGT. CDR3 DNA sequence: TGTGCCGGAAGAGAAGGGGGTTCCCGCTATGGCTACACCTTC. Translating it yields CAGREGGSRYGYTF.

In the case of this clonotype: This could be a read error, since a much larger clone is one nucleotide away. The chain has TRBV6-5 and TRBJ2-1; no clear D gene. The CDR3 length is 11 residues. Germline assignment: CDR1 MNHEY and CDR2 SVGAGI. This CDR3 reads CASKEYKEQFF. CDR3 nucleotides: TGTGCCAGCAAAGAATACAAAGAGCAGTTCTTC.

This chain connects TRBV12-3 or TRBV12-4 to TRBJ2-3; D gene unclear. V gave up 4 bases and J gave up 5 bases, with 7 bases separating them. This CDR3 has 12 residues. Here the CDR3 DNA reads TGTGCCAGCAGTTCCACAAGAGATACGCAGTATTTT. Its translation is CASSSTRDTQYF.

There are many counts of this clonotype. The chain employs TRBV12-3 or TRBV12-4 and TRBJ2-1; 11 bases are shared with TRBD2. Germline trimming cut 3 bases from V and 6 bases from J; bases unmatched to any gene: 7. This CDR3 region has 16 residues. The CDR3, as DNA: TGTGCCAGCAGTTTCGGTGTAGCGGGGGGGCCCAATGAGCAGTTCTTC. It translates to CASSFGVAGGPNEQFF.

The chain carries TRBV29-1 and TRBJ2-7, with D perhaps matching TRBD1 or TRBD2 (5 bases each). The ends were cut back, 6 bases at V and 2 bases at J, with 14 bases in the middle. The germline V gene has CDR1 SQVTM and CDR2 ANQGSEA. The CDR3 is 13 residues long. CDR3 in amino acids: CSVRDVSPYEQYF. CDR3 coding DNA: TGCAGCGTCCGGGACGTAAGTCCCTACGAGCAGTACTTC.

The chain is built from TRBV20-1 and TRBJ2-1, with TRBD2 matching over 9 bases. The CDR3 totals 15 residues. The ends lost 2 bases at V and 7 bases at J; junction bases unmatched: 9. In germline, CDR1 is DFQATT, CDR2 SNEGSKA (reference sequence). The CDR3 protein is CSARKFAGGPNEQFF. Here the CDR3 DNA reads TGCAGTGCTAGAAAGTTTGCGGGAGGGCCGAATGAGCAGTTCTTC.

This clonotype has more than one count but fewer than ten. The V call is TRBV2, the J call TRBJ2-1; 7 nucleotides agree with TRBD2. The CDR3 runs 13 residues. Per the germline V gene, CDR1 is SNHLY and CDR2 is FYNNEI. Germline trimming cut 6 bases from V and 8 bases from J; bases unmatched to any gene: 7. The CDR3 reads CASRAPGLHEQFF. CDR3 nucleotide sequence: TGTGCCAGCAGGGCTCCGGGACTACATGAGCAGTTCTTC.

This clonotype was counted at least ten times. CDR3 bases: TGTGCCAGCAGTGAATCCGGACCGTCGAACACCGGGGAGCTGTTTTTT. Protein sequence: CASSESGPSNTGELFF. The J gene is TRBJ2-2, the V gene TRBV6-1, with D uncertain. V was trimmed by 2 bases and J by 0 bases, leaving 10 bases between them. CDR3 size: 16 residues. CDR1 and CDR2 (germline): MNHNS, SASEGT.

The chain is built from TRBV6-2 or TRBV6-3 and TRBJ2-7; TRBD1 agrees at 9 bases. CDR1 and CDR2 from the germline V gene are MNHEY and SVGEGT. The CDR3 extends over 15 amino acids. Trimming at V came to 6 bases and at J to 0 bases, leaving 6 bases not matched to a gene. For the CDR3, the DNA is TGTGCCAGCAGGCGCGACAGGGGGAGCTCCTACGAGCAGTACTTC. Protein sequence: CASRRDRGSSYEQYF.

V usage is TRBV7-9 and J usage is TRBJ2-1, with D possibly being TRBD1 (5 bases). Germline CDR1 reads SEHNR; CDR2 reads FQNEAQ (reference sequence). V was trimmed by 6 bases and J by 6 bases, leaving 9 bases between them. The CDR3 length is 12 residues. CDR3 sequence reads: CASSRQFNEQFF. CDR3 DNA sequence: TGTGCCAGCAGTCGACAGTTCAATGAGCAGTTCTTC.

This clonotype has only a few counts. The rearrangement links TRBV5-4 to TRBJ2-3, with 10 bases aligning to TRBD2. Germline loops: CDR1 SGHNT, CDR2 YYREEE (reference sequence). V was pared by 0 bases and J by 4 bases, with 8 bases of the junction left unmatched. CDR3 length: 17 residues. This CDR3 is CASSLERPSGSSDTQYF. The CDR3 DNA sequence: TGTGCCAGCAGCTTGGAGCGGCCTAGCGGGAGTTCAGATACGCAGTATTTT.

This chain links TRBV27 with TRBJ2-7; TRBD2 agrees at 11 bases. V was pared by 7 bases and J by 7 bases, with 15 bases of the junction left unmatched. Germline loops: CDR1 MNHEY, CDR2 SMNVEV (reference sequence). The CDR3 has 16 residues. CDR3 residues: CASTPLTSGIVKEQYF. Here the CDR3 DNA reads TGTGCCAGCACCCCCTTGACTAGCGGGATCGTGAAGGAGCAGTACTTC.

To note about this clonotype: Since a much larger clone is just one base distant, this may be a read error. The chain combines TRBV24-1 with TRBJ1-2; TRBD1 is a possible D gene (5 bases). With 5 bases removed from V and 4 bases from J, the gap between germline ends came to 16 bases. The CDR3 spans 15 residues. CDR1 is KGHDR, CDR2 SFDVKD, per germline. The CDR3 coding sequence is TGTGCCACCAGTGCCACGCGGGGACCAGCCTATGGCTACACCTTC. It codes for CATSATRGPAYGYTF.

The chain couples TRBV20-1 to TRBJ1-5; D remains ambiguous. Germline values: CDR1 DFQATT, CDR2 SNEGSKA (reference sequence). The V and J ends lost 3 bases and 11 bases respectively, with 14 bases between them. This CDR3 contains 12 residues. The CDR3 DNA follows: TGCAGTGCTAGCCTCCCTGATGCGGCCCAGCATTTT. This sequence encodes CSASLPDAAQHF.

This clonotype appeared many times. The rearrangement joins TRBV4-2 to TRBJ2-1; the match to TRBD2 covers 14 bases. The ends lost 0 bases at V and 6 bases at J; junction bases unmatched: 1. The CDR3 is 16 residues long. From germline, CDR1 is LGHNA and CDR2 YNFKEQ. The CDR3 protein is CASSQETSGRVNEQFF. DNA of the CDR3: TGTGCCAGCAGCCAAGAGACTAGCGGGAGGGTCAATGAGCAGTTCTTC.

The chain recombines TRBV7-9 with TRBJ2-5; tentatively, D is TRBD1 or TRBD2 (6 bases each). This CDR3 region has 16 residues. Trimming removed 1 base from V and 5 bases from J, with 17 bases in between. Germline CDR1 reads SEHNR; CDR2 reads FQNEAQ (reference sequence). The CDR3 here is CASSLEIGQGRETQYF. The CDR3 DNA reads TGTGCCAGCAGCTTAGAGATCGGGCAGGGGAGGGAGACCCAGTACTTC.

This clonotype was counted at least ten times. The genes are TRBV27 and TRBJ2-5; 10 bases are a match to TRBD2. Germline CDR1 and CDR2: MNHEY and SMNVEV (reference sequence). The V segment lost 7 bases and the J segment 2 bases; nucleotides outside the gene matches: 16. CDR3 length equals 18 residues. The CDR3 region is CASTHLPRTSGMQETQYF. The CDR3 coding sequence is TGTGCCAGCACCCATCTCCCTCGGACTAGCGGAATGCAAGAGACCCAGTACTTC.

The sample holds many counts of this clonotype. This chain uses TRBV27 with TRBJ2-2, with TRBD2 as a possible D gene (6 bases). The length of the CDR3 is 17 residues. V was clipped by 7 bases and J by 0 bases, with 18 bases between them. CDR1 is MNHEY, CDR2 SMNVEV, per germline (reference sequence). CDR3 residues: CASTGGLVAPNTGELFF. CDR3 in DNA: TGTGCCAGCACCGGGGGACTCGTAGCACCGAACACCGGGGAGCTGTTTTTT.

This clonotype was counted ten times or more. This chain joins TRBV12-3 or TRBV12-4 and TRBJ2-1; tentatively, D is TRBD1 or TRBD2 (5 bases each). Between the trimmed V and J ends, which lost 2 bases and 5 bases, there was a span of 19 bases. This CDR3 contains 17 residues. The CDR3 loop reads CASSLRSGTTTHNEQFF. The CDR3 nucleotides read TGTGCCAGCAGTTTACGGTCAGGGACCACAACCCACAATGAGCAGTTCTTC.

About this clonotype: One junction end does not reproduce the germline sequence, and a read error may be involved. This chain uses TRBV6-5 with TRBJ2-2; D unclear. CDR1 is MNHEY, CDR2 SVGAGI, per germline. This CDR3 has 16 amino acids. CDR3 sequence reads: CASGYGRTSNTGELFF. The CDR3, as DNA: TGTGCCAGCGGTTACGGTAGAACCTCGAACACCGGGGAGCTGTTTTTT.

The chain combines TRBV5-1 with TRBJ1-2, with D uncertain. Between the trimmed V and J ends, which lost 3 bases and 4 bases, there was a span of 22 bases. The CDR3 is 17 amino acids. Germline assignment: CDR1 SGHRS and CDR2 YFSETQ. The DNA of the CDR3 is TGCGCCAGCAGCTGGGAGGGTCCAAAGGGAACGCCCTATGGCTACACCTTC. Amino acids: CASSWEGPKGTPYGYTF.

The sample holds a few counts of this clonotype. The chain links TRBV7-9 to TRBJ2-6; tentatively, D is TRBD1 (5 bases). V was trimmed by 2 bases and J by 5 bases, leaving 10 bases between them. Germline-derived CDR1 and CDR2 are SEHNR and FQNEAQ (reference sequence). This CDR3 is 15 amino acids long. CDR3 sequence (DNA): TGTGCCAGCAGCTTACTCCAGGGCTGGGCCAACGTCCTGACTTTC. It codes for CASSLLQGWANVLTF.

Details on this clonotype: The junction departs from the called germline gene at one end, perhaps through a read error. The chain joins TRBV4-3 to TRBJ1-3; D not certain. The CDR3 extends over 16 amino acids. Per germline, CDR1 LGHNA and CDR2 YSLEER. The CDR3, as DNA: TGCGCCAGCAGCCAAGAAACACCGGTCTCTGGAAACACAATATATTTT. Translated: CASSQETPVSGNTIYF.